The subject of this entry is one TCR beta chain. The entry originates in a study of blood T cell repertoires in COVID-19. Turning to the study itself: Sources were T cells, B-cell-depleted T cells, or PBMCs; the material itself was cDNA or gDNA.

Study processing details: Reference gene primer amplification yielded estimated nucleated cell counts. This table comes from immunoSEQ multiplex PCR, and its TCRdb copy is limited to in-frame clones, with some not included. V and J calls and clone size follow that table, whereas D and trimming were derived from the DNA. Found here are about 39,000 clones, 75% to 90% of them singletons; the top ten hold nearly 25%. CDR3 length equals 16 residues. Germline V gives CDR1 SGHRS, CDR2 YFSETQ. The junction had 9 bases not matched to a gene; V was cut back by 0 bases and J by 7 bases. The TCR comes from a man aged 50-59 years with active or convalescent COVID-19. The gene calls are TRBV5-1 and TRBJ1-4, with TRBD1 matching 7 bases. The sequenced sample consisted of peripheral blood. CDR3 protein: CASSLGPRDSPEKLFF. In DNA, the CDR3 is TGCGCCAGCAGCTTGGGGCCACGGGACAGCCCTGAAAAACTGTTTTTT.